The entry below describes one T cell receptor (beta chain). The antigen remains undetermined. This specimen belongs to a study of cytomegalovirus exposure and HLA in healthy donors. Study information: Among around 180 million T cells, an earlier analysis found roughly 100 million unique TCR beta sequences. Study-level findings and limits: Links to common viral pathogens appeared, in a later analysis, for several of the most significant clusters. Reports credit the classifier with highly specific, highly sensitive diagnosis of cytomegalovirus status.

The PCR had 60 Vbeta and 13 Jbeta primers. In the authors' workflow: Approximately 9.9 million of 75 million to 85 million unique TCR beta chains were shared, per a later count. Repertoires were generated with immunoSEQ multiplex PCR, while TCRdb's copy carries only in-frame clones and drops some. That table is the source of V, J and clone size, and D and trimming were worked out from the DNA. The table includes about 93,000 clones, approximately 68% detected once. Trimming stripped 1 base from V and 0 bases from J, with 7 bases between. Germline V CDR1 and CDR2: MNHEY, SMNVEV (reference sequence). There are 14 residues in the CDR3.

The chain carries TRBV27 and TRBJ2-7; possibly TRBD2 for D (6 bases). This clonotype was sampled from a boy aged 5-17 years in good health and CMV-seropositive. Material: PBMCs. The CDR3 sequence: CASSLFGSSYEQYF. As DNA, the CDR3 is TGTGCCAGCAGTTTATTCGGGAGCTCCTACGAGCAGTACTTC.